This TCR beta chain stems from a study of T cell clonotyping in hematopoietic cell transplantation. Study findings and constraints: Few recipient clonotypes overlapped donors; over 95% were de novo at given depth.

A remark on this clone: Its specificity is not known.

The data were produced by immunoSEQ multiplex PCR, yet TCRdb's version contains in-frame clones alone and is incomplete. Altogether some 29,000 clones are present, roughly 85% being singletons, with the ten largest covering roughly 1.8%. Germline CDR1 is SGHNT and CDR2 is YYREEE (reference sequence). This CDR3 is 12 amino acids long. V was shortened by 10 bases and J by 5 bases, with 15 bases between the two germline ends. Sample time point: recipient sample about 28 days before transplant, after cytoreduction. Samples: about 28 days before transplant, then days 30, 100 and 180 after. The sequencing here drew on peripheral blood mononuclear cells, taken before stem cell transplant. The TCR originated in a man aged 35 to 55 with acute myeloid leukemia. Some clones in this sample may be carry-over from other donors' samples. V usage is TRBV5-4 and J usage is TRBJ2-5; D is tentatively TRBD1 or TRBD2 (6 bases each). DNA of the CDR3: TGTGCCGGGAGTCGAGGGGGGGAGACCCAGTACTTC. It codes for CAGSRGGETQYF.